This T cell receptor beta chain came from a study of shared clonotypes between healthy human individuals. Points from the study as a whole: Relative to clonotypes present in all four donors, those not shared had lower generation probabilities. Large depth notwithstanding, sorted-subset sequencing proved incomplete by rarefaction. Represented genetic and exposure-history diversity was restricted by having few donors.

The ends lost 3 bases at V and 5 bases at J; junction bases unmatched: 12. CDR1 and CDR2 (germline): PRHDT, FYEKMQ (reference sequence). This CDR3 comprises 16 residues. A CD45RA-negative memory subset and a CD45RA+ naive subset were separated from the CD4+ cells. Sequenced by immunoSEQ multiplex PCR; TCRdb stores in-frame clones only, minus some. The sample lists about 980,000 clones, 60% to 85% occurring once. Note on this clone: Its specificity is not known.

This chain connects TRBV13 to TRBJ2-5; the match to TRBD2 covers 7 bases. The source material was memory CD4+ T cells sorted from blood. Subset here: CD45RA-negative fraction. The clonotype originates from a man aged 18 to 29 in good health. CDR3 coding DNA: TGTGCCAGCAGCTTCCGAAGGGACTATGGTAGGGAGACCCAGTACTTC. Protein: CASSFRRDYGRETQYF.